The source of this T cell receptor beta chain is a study of identical twins' blood T cells. One entry per CDR3 protein, called by TCRdb with MiXCR from the 5' RACE reads. Of 300,000 to 400,000 distinct CDR3 sequences listed, roughly 30% are singletons. Germline values: CDR1 SGHRS, CDR2 YFSETQ. This CDR3 is 15 amino acids long. Trimming left V 0 bases short and J 0 bases short, with 6 bases between. V usage is TRBV5-1 and J usage is TRBJ2-2, with no clear D. The source material was PBMCs. The TCR sequence derives from a woman aged 18-49 years in good health. The DNA of the CDR3 is TGCGCCAGCAGCTTGGATCCATCGAACACCGGGGAGCTGTTTTTT. It codes for CASSLDPSNTGELFF. The entire variable domain, with the rest obtained from reference TRBV5-1 and TRBJ2-2, is as follows: KAGVTQTPRYLIKTRGQQVTLSCSPISGHRSVSWYQQTPGQGLQFLFEYFSETQRNKGNFPGRFSGRQFSNSRSEMNVSTLELGDSALYLCASSLDPSNTGELFFGEGSRLTVL.